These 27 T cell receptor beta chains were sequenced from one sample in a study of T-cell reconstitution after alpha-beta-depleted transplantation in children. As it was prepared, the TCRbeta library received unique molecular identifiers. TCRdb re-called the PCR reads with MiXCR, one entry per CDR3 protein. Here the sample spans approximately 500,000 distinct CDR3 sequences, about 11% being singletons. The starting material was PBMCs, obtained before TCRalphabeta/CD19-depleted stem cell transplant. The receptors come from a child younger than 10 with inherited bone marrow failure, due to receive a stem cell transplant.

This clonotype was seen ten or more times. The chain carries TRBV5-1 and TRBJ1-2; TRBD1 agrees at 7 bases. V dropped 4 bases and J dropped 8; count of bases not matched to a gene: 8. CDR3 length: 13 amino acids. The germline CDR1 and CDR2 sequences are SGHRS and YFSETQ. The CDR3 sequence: CASSLGQAFGYTF. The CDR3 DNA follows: TGCGCCAGCAGCCTTGGACAGGCGTTCGGCTACACCTTC.

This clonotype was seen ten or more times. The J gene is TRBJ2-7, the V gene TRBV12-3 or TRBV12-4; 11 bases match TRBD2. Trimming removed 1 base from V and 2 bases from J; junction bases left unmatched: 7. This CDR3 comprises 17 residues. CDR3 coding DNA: TGTGCCAGCAGTTTAGGGGAGGGACTAGCGGCCGCCTACGAGCAGTACTTC. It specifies CASSLGEGLAAAYEQYF.

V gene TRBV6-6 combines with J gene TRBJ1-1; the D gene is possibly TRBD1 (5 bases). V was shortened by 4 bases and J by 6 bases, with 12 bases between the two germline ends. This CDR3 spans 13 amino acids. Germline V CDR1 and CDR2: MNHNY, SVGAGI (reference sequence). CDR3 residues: CASSFQGVPEAFF. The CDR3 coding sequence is TGTGCCAGCAGTTTCCAGGGAGTCCCTGAAGCTTTCTTT.

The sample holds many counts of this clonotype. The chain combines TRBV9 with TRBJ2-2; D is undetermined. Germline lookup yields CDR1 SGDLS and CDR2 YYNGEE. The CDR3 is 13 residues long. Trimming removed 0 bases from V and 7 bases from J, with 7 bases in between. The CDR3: CASSVGQNGELFF. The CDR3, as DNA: TGTGCCAGCAGCGTAGGGCAGAACGGGGAGCTGTTTTTT.

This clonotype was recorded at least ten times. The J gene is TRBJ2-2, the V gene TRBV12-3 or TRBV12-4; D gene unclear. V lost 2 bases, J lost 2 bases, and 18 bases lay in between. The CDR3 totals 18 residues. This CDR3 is CASSLFRGSQLNTGELFF. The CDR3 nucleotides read TGTGCCAGCAGTTTATTCCGCGGCAGCCAGCTCAACACCGGGGAGCTGTTTTTT.

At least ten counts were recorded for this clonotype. The chain's CDR3 is CASRGGGELFF. The CDR3 DNA reads as TGTGCCAGTCGCGGGGGCGGGGAGCTGTTTTTT. The chain carries TRBV12-3 or TRBV12-4 and TRBJ2-2, with 7 bases fitting TRBD2. The CDR3 loop spans 11 amino acids. Trimming took 9 bases from V and 7 from J; bases not matched to a gene: 2.

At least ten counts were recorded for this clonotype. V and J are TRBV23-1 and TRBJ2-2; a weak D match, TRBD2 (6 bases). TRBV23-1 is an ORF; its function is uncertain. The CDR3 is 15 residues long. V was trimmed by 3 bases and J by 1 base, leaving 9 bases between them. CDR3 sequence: CASSHAGKNTGELFF. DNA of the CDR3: TGCGCCAGCAGTCATGCGGGGAAGAACACCGGGGAGCTGTTTTTT.

CDR3 bases: TGCGCCAGCAGCCAAGGCATGTACCAGACCTACGAGCAGTACTTC. Its protein product is CASSQGMYQTYEQYF. J is TRBJ2-7 and V is TRBV4-3; D gene uncertain. There are 15 residues in the CDR3. The V gene's germline CDR1 is LGHNA and CDR2 YSLEER. Trimming left V 1 base short and J 2 bases short, with 12 bases between.

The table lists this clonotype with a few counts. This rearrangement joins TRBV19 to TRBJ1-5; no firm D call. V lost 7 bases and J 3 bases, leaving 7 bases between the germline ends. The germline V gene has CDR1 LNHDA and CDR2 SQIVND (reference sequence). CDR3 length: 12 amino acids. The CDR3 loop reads CASTWPNQPQHF. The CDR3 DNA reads TGTGCCAGTACCTGGCCCAATCAGCCCCAGCATTTT.

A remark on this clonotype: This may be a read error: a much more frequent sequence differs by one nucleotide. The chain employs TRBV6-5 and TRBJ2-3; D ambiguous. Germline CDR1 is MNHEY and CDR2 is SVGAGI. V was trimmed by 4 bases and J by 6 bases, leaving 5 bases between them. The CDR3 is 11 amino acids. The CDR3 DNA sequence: TGTGCCAGCAGTTCTCACGATACGCAGTATTTT. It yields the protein CASSSHDTQYF.

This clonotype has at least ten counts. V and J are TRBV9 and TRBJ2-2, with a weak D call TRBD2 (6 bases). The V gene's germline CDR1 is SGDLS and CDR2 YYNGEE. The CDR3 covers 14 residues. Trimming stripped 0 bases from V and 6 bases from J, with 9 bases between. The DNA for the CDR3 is TGTGCCAGCAGCGTAGTTTCGGGGGCCGGGGAGCTGTTTTTT. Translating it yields CASSVVSGAGELFF.

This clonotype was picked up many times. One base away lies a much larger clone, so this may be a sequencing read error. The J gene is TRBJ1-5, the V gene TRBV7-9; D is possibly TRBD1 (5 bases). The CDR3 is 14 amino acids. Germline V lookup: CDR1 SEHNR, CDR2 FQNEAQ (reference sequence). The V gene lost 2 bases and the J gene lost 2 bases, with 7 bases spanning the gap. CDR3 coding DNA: TGTGCCAGCAGCTTAAAAGGGGGCAATCAGCCCCAGCATTTT. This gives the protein CASSLKGGNQPQHF.

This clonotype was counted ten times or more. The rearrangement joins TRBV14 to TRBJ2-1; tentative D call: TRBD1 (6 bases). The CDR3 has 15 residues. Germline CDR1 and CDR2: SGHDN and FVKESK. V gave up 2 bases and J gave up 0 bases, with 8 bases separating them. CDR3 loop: CASSQLGASYNEQFF. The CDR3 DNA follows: TGTGCCAGCAGCCAACTGGGGGCCTCCTACAATGAGCAGTTCTTC. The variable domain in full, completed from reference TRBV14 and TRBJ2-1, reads EAGVTQFPSHSVIEKGQTVTLRCDPISGHDNLYWYRRVMGKEIKFLLHFVKESKQDESGMPNNRFLAERTGGTYSTLKVQPAELEDSGVYFCASSQLGASYNEQFFGPGTRLTVL.

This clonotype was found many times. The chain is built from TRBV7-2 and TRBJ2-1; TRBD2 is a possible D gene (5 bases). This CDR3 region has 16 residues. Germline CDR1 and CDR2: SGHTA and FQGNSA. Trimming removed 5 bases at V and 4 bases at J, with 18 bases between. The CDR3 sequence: CASSPDGPPGYNEQFF. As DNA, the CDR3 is TGTGCCAGCAGCCCGGATGGGCCACCGGGGTACAATGAGCAGTTCTTC.

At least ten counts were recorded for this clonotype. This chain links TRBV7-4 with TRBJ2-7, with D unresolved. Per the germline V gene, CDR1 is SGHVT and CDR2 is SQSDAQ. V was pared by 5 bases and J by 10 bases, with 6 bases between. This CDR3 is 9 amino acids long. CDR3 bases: TGTGCCAGCAGCCGAACCCAGTACTTC. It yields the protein CASSRTQYF.

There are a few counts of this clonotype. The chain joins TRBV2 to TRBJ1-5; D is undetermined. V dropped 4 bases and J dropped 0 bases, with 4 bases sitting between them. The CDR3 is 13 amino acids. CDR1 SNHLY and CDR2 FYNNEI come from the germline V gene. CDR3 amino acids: CASSASSNQPQHF. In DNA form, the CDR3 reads TGTGCCAGCAGTGCAAGTAGCAATCAGCCCCAGCATTTT.

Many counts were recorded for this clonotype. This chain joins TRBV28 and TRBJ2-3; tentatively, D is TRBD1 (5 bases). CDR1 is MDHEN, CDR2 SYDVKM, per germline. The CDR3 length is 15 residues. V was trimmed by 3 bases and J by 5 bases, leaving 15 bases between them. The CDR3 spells CASSFLAGMGDTQYF. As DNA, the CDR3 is TGTGCCAGCAGTTTTCTGGCAGGGATGGGAGATACGCAGTATTTT.

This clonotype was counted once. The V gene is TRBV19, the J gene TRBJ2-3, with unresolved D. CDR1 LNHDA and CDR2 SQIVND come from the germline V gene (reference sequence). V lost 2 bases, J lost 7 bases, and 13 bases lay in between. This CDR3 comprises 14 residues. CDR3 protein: CASSIPSAVNTQYF. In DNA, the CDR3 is TGTGCCAGTAGTATACCCTCGGCCGTTAATACGCAGTATTTT.

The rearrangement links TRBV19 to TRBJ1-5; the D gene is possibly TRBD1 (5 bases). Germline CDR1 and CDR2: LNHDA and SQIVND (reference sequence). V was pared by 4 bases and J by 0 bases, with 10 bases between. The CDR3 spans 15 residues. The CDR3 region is CASSTGTVSNQPQHF. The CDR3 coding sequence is TGTGCCAGTAGTACCGGGACGGTTAGCAATCAGCCCCAGCATTTT. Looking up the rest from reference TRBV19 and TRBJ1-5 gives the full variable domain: DGGITQSPKYLFRKEGQNVTLSCEQNLNHDAMYWYRQDPGQGLRLIYYSQIVNDFQKGDIAEGYSVSREKKESFPLTVTSAQKNPTAFYLCASSTGTVSNQPQHFGDGTRLSIL.

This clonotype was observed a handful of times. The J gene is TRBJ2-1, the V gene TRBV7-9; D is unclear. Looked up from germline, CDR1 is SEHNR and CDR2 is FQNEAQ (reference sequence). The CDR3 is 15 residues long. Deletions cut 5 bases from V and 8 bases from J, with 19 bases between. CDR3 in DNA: TGTGCCAGCAGCCAGACTGACCTCCCAAGGGATGAGCAGTTCTTC. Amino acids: CASSQTDLPRDEQFF.

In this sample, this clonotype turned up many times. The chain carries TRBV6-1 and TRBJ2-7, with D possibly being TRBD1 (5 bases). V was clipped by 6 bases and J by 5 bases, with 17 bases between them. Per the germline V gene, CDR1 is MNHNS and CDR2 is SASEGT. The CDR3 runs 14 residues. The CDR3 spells CASRNLNQGDEQYF. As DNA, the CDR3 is TGTGCCAGCAGGAATTTAAATCAGGGTGACGAGCAGTACTTC.

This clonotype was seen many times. This CDR3 reads CASSLGQGTDEQYF. In DNA, the CDR3 is TGCGCCAGCAGCTTGGGACAGGGAACCGACGAGCAGTACTTC. The chain combines TRBV5-1 with TRBJ2-7, with 7 positions matching TRBD1. The germline V gene encodes CDR1 SGHRS and CDR2 YFSETQ. The CDR3 runs 14 residues. The ends lost 0 bases at V and 5 bases at J; junction bases unmatched: 5.

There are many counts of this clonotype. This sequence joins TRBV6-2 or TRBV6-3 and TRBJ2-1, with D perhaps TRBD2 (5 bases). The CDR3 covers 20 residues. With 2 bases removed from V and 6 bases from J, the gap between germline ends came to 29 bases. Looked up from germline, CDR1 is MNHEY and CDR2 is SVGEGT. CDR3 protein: CASSYPGLAILTGKINEQFF. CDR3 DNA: TGTGCCAGCAGTTACCCTGGGCTAGCAATCCTGACTGGCAAAATCAATGAGCAGTTCTTC.

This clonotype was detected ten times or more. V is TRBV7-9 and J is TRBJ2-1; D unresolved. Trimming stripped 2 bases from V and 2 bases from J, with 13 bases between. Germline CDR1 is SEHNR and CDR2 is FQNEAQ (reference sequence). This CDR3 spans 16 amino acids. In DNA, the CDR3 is TGTGCCAGCAGCTTAAGCCGGGCCCGAACCTACAATGAGCAGTTCTTC. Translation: CASSLSRARTYNEQFF.

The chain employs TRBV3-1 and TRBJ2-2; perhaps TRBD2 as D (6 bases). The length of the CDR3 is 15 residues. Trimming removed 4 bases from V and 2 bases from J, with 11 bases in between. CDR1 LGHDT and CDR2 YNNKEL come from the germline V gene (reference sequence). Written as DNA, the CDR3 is TGTGCCAGCAGCCGCGGACTAATTAACACCGGGGAGCTGTTTTTT. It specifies CASSRGLINTGELFF.

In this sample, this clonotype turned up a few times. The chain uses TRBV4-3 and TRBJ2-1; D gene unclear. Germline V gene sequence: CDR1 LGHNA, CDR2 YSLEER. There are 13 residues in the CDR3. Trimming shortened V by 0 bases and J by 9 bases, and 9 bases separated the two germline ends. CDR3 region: CASSQEIQREQFF. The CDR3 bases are TGCGCCAGCAGCCAAGAGATCCAGCGTGAGCAGTTCTTC.

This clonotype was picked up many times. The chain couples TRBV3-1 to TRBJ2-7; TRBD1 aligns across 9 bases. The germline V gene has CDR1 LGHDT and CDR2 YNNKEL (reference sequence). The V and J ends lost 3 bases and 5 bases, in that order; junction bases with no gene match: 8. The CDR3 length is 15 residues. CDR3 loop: CASSHRDRVPHEQYF. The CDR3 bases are TGTGCCAGCAGCCATCGGGACAGGGTCCCCCACGAGCAGTACTTC.